This T cell receptor (beta chain) is from a study of control samples from healthy donors and cancer patients. Sequencing used immunoSEQ multiplex PCR; TCRdb keeps in-frame clones, though not all of them. Among approximately 160,000 clones listed, 93% were seen once. This CDR3 is built from 15 residues. V dropped 0 bases and J dropped 6 bases, with 13 bases sitting between them. The germline V gene encodes CDR1 MRHNA and CDR2 SNTAGT. The chain employs TRBV6-4 and TRBJ2-3; possible D gene TRBD1, 5 bases. Sequencing input: blood. The clonotype originates from a woman in her sixties in good health. CDR3 residues: CASSDSPRVGDTQYF. The CDR3 region has the DNA TGTGCCAGCAGTGACTCACCCAGGGTTGGGGATACGCAGTATTTT.